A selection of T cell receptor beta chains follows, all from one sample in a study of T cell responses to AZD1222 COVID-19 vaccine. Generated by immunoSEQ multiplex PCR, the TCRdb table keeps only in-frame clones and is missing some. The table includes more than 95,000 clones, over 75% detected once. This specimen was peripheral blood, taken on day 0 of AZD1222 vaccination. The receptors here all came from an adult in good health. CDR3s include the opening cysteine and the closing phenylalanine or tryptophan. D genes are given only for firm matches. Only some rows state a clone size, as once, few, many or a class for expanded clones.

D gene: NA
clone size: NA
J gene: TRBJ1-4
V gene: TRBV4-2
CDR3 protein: CASSQGEEKLFF
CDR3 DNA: TGTGCCAGCAGCCAAGGGGAAGAAAAACTGTTTTTT

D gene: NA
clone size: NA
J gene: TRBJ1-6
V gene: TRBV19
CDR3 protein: CATGTSSSYNSPLHF
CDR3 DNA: TGTGCCACCGGGACATCTAGCTCCTATAATTCACCCCTCCACTTT

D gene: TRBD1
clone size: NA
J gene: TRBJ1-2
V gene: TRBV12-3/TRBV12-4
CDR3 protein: CASSLKGGGYTF
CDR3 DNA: TGTGCCAGCAGTTTGAAAGGGGGCGGCTACACCTTC

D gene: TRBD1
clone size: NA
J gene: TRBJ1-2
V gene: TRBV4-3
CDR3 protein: CASSQVAGTVKNYGYTF
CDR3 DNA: TGCGCCAGCAGCCAAGTTGCCGGGACAGTTAAAAACTATGGCTACACCTTC

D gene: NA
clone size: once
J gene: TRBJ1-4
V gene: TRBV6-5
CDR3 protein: CASGQDRGEKLFF
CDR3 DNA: TGTGCCAGCGGGCAGGACAGAGGAGAAAAACTGTTTTTT

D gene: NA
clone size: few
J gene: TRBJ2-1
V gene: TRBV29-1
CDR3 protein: CSADSAGREQFF
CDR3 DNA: TGCAGCGCCGATAGCGCAGGGCGCGAGCAGTTCTTC

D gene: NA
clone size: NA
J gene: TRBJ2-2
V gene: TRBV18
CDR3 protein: CASSPAQNRNTGELFF
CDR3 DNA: TGTGCCAGCTCACCAGCACAAAACCGGAACACCGGGGAGCTGTTTTTT

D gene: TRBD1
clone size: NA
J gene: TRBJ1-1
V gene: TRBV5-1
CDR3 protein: CASSSGQGARRNTEAFF
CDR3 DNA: TGCGCCAGCAGCTCCGGACAGGGGGCGCGACGGAACACTGAAGCTTTCTTT

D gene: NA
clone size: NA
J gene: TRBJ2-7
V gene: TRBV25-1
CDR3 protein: CASSRVAGPSEQYF
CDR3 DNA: TGTGCCAGCAGTCGGGTTGCAGGCCCATCCGAGCAGTACTTC

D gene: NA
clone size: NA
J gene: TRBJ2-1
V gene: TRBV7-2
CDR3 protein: CASSQRRDSSSEQFF
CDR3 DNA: TGTGCCAGCAGCCAGCGGCGGGACTCCTCTAGTGAGCAGTTCTTC

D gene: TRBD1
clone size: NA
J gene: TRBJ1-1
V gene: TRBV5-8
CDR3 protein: CASSRTGSPTEAFF
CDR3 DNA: TGTGCCAGCAGCAGGACAGGGTCCCCCACTGAAGCTTTCTTT

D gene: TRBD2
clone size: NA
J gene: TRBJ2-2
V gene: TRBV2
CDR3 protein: CASSETWASGNTGELFF
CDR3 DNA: TGTGCCAGCAGTGAAACTTGGGCTAGCGGGAACACCGGGGAGCTGTTTTTT

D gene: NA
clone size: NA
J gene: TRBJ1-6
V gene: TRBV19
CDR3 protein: CASSPPGQSRSPLHF
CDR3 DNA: TGTGCCAGTAGCCCACCAGGACAGTCGCGGTCACCCCTCCACTTT

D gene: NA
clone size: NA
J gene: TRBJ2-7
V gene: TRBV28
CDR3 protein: CASAMIGGSGEQYF
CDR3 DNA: TGTGCCAGCGCGATGATTGGAGGGTCAGGGGAGCAGTACTTC

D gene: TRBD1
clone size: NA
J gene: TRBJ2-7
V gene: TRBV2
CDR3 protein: CASIAGTGANYEQYF
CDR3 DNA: TGTGCCAGCATCGCCGGGACAGGGGCCAACTACGAGCAGTACTTC

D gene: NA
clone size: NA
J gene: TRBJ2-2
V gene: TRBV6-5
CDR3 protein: CAANGQLNTGELFF
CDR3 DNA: TGTGCCGCTAACGGACAGCTGAACACCGGGGAGCTGTTTTTT

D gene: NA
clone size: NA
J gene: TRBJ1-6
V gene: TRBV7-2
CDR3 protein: CASSLGRQDNSPLHF
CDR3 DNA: TGTGCCAGCAGCTTAGGAAGACAGGATAATTCACCCCTCCACTTT

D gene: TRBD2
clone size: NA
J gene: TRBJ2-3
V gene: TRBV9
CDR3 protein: CASSVELAGVSDTQYF
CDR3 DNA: TGTGCCAGCAGCGTAGAACTAGCGGGAGTTTCAGATACGCAGTATTTT